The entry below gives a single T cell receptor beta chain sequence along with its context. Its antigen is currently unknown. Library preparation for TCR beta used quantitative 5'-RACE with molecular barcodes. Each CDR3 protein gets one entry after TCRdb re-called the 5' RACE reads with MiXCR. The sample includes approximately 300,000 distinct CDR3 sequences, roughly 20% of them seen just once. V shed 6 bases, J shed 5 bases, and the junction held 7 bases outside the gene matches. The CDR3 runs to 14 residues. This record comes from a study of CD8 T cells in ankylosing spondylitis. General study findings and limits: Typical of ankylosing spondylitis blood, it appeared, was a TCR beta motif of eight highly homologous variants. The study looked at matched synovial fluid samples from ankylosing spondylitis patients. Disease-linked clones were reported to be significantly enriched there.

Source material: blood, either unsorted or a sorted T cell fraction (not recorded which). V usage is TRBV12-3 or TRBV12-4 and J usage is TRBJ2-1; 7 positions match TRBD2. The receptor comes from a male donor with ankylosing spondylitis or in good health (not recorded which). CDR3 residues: CASSHRGGDNEQFF. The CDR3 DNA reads TGTGCCAGCAGCCATCGCGGGGGTGACAATGAGCAGTTCTTC.